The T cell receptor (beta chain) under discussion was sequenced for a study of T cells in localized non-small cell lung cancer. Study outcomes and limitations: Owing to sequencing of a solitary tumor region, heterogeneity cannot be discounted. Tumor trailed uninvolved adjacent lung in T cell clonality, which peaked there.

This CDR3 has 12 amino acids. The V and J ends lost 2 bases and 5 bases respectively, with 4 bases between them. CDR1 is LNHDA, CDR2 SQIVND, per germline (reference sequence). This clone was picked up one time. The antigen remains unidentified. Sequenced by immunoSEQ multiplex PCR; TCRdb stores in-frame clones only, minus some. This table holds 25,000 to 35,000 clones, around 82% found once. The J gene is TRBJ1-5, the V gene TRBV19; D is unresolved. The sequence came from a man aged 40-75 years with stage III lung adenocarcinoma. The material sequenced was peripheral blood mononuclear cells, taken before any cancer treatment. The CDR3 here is CASSIYDQPQHF. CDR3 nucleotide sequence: TGTGCCAGTAGTATATACGATCAGCCCCAGCATTTT.